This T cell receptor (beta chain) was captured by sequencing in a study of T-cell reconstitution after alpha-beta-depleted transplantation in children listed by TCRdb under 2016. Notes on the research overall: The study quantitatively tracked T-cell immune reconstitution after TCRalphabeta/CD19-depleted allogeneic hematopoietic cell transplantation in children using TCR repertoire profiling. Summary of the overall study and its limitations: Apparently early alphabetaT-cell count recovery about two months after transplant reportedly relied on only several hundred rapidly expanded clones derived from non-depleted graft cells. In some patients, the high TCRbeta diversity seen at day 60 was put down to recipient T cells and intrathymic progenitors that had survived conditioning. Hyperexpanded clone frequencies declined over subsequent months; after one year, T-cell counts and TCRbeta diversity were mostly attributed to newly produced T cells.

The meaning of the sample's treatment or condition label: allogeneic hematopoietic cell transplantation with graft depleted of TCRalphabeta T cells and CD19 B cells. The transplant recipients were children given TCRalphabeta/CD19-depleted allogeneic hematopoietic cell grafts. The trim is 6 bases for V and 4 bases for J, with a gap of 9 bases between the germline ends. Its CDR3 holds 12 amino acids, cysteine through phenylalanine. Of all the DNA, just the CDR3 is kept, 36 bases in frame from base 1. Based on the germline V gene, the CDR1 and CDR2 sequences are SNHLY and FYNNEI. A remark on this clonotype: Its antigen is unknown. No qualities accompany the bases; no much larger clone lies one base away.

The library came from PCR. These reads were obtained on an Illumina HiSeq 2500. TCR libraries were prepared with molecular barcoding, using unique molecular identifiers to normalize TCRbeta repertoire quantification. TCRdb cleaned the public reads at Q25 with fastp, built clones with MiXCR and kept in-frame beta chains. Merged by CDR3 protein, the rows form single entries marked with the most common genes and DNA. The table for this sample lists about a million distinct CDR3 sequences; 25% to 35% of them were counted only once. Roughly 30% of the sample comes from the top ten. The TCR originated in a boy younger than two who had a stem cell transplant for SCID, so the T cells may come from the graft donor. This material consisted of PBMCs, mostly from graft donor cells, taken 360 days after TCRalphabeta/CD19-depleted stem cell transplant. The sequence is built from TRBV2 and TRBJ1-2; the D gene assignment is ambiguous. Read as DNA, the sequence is TGTGCCAGCAGGGGCCAGATCTATGGCTACACCTTC. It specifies CASRGQIYGYTF.